One sample yielded the 11 T cell receptor beta chains listed below, sequenced in a study of regulatory T cells in long-lasting Graves disease. Construction of TCR beta libraries relied on iRepertoire HTBI primers and on Arm-PCR targeting CDR3 regions. TCRdb called the multiplex PCR reads again in MiXCR, with one record for every CDR3 protein. Here the sample spans about 300,000 distinct CDR3 sequences, around 23% being singletons. The sample's time point: persistent/refractory GD, antithyroid drugs over 5 years with positive TRAb. Preparation of the TCR library used RNA extracted from PBMCs. Source: peripheral blood mononuclear cells (PBMCs), taken when the disease was refractory, from a patient treated with antithyroid drugs. These receptors were collected from a female donor with Graves disease.

The CDR3 nucleotides read TGTGCCAGCAGTTTATTCGCAGGCACAGATACGCAGTATTTT. This translates into CASSLFAGTDTQYF. This chain joins TRBV12-3 or TRBV12-4 and TRBJ2-3; D not resolved. CDR3 length: 14 amino acids. V dropped 2 bases and J dropped 1 base, with 7 bases sitting between them.

This clonotype was recorded many times. The V and J genes are TRBV6-1 and TRBJ2-5; 8 bases agree with TRBD1. CDR3 length: 12 residues. With V trimmed by 8 bases and J by 5 bases, 4 bases remained unmatched. Germline V CDR1 and CDR2: MNHNS, SASEGT. CDR3 DNA: TGTGCCAGCGGCCACAGGGGGGAGACCCAGTACTTC. Residues: CASGHRGETQYF.

This clonotype was detected many times. The V gene is TRBV11-1, the J gene TRBJ1-1; TRBD1 might be the D (6 bases). From germline, CDR1 is SGHAT and CDR2 FQDESV (reference sequence). The CDR3 extends over 14 amino acids. V was shortened by 6 bases and J by 0 bases, with 11 bases between the two germline ends. CDR3 coding DNA: TGTGCCAGCAGTCACAGGGTAATGAACACTGAAGCTTTCTTT. Its protein product is CASSHRVMNTEAFF.

The sample holds a few counts of this clonotype. V gene TRBV6-1 combines with J gene TRBJ1-1; D unresolved. CDR1 and CDR2 (germline): MNHNS, SASEGT. The CDR3 runs 14 residues. Trimming stripped 8 bases from V and 7 bases from J, with 20 bases between. CDR3 in amino acids: CASPPGHRFGEAFF. CDR3 in DNA: TGTGCCAGCCCCCCCGGGCATAGATTCGGTGAAGCTTTCTTT.

V is TRBV20-1 and J is TRBJ2-5; TRBD2 aligns across 7 bases. The CDR3 totals 15 residues. The V segment lost 3 bases and the J segment 1 base; nucleotides outside the gene matches: 8. The V gene's germline CDR1 is DFQATT and CDR2 SNEGSKA (reference sequence). The CDR3 nucleotides read TGCAGTGCTAGTCTTCCGGGACTACTCCAAGAGACCCAGTACTTC. Translation gives CSASLPGLLQETQYF.

As for this clonotype: One base away lies a much larger clone, so this may be a sequencing read error. The rearrangement joins TRBV27 to TRBJ2-5; D not certain. Looked up from germline, CDR1 is MNHEY and CDR2 is SMNVEV (reference sequence). The ends were cut back, 3 bases at V and 2 bases at J, with 13 bases in the middle. CDR3 length: 15 amino acids. CDR3 nucleotides: TGTGCCAGCAGTTTTCTAGTGGGGATTCAAGAGACCCAGTACTTC. It codes for CASSFLVGIQETQYF.

This clonotype has a count of ten or more. V usage is TRBV20-1 and J usage is TRBJ2-7; the match to TRBD1 covers 11 bases. In germline, CDR1 is DFQATT, CDR2 SNEGSKA (reference sequence). CDR3 size: 16 residues. The ends lost 4 bases at V and 2 bases at J; junction bases unmatched: 10. Written as DNA, the CDR3 is TGCAGTGCTATTGGGACCGGGACAGGGGGGGCCTACGAGCAGTACTTC. This codes for CSAIGTGTGGAYEQYF.

The V gene is TRBV7-8, the J gene TRBJ1-4; 8 positions match TRBD1. This CDR3 region has 21 residues. Germline V CDR1 and CDR2: SGHVS, FQNEAQ. J was trimmed by 4 bases and V by 2 bases; bases with no gene match: 21. CDR3 loop: CASSLYSLIWGRQGSNEKLFF. The CDR3 coding sequence is TGTGCCAGCAGCTTATACTCCCTTATCTGGGGTCGACAGGGGAGTAATGAAAAACTGTTTTTT.

This clonotype came up a few times. The chain has TRBV28 and TRBJ1-4, with 9 nucleotides matching TRBD1. V shed 6 bases and J 5 bases; nucleotides not matched to a gene: 7. Germline lookup yields CDR1 MDHEN and CDR2 SYDVKM. CDR3 length: 15 amino acids. The CDR3 coding sequence is TGTGCCAGCAGCCTACCGGGACAGGGCAATGAAAAACTGTTTTTT. This encodes CASSLPGQGNEKLFF.

In this sample, this clonotype turned up many times. V is TRBV3-1 and J is TRBJ2-2, with D uncertain. CDR3 length: 14 amino acids. V was shortened by 3 bases and J by 7 bases, with 12 bases between the two germline ends. CDR1 is LGHDT and CDR2 is YNNKEL in the germline V gene (reference sequence). This CDR3 reads CASSQDTTGGELFF. The DNA for the CDR3 is TGTGCCAGCAGCCAGGATACAACCGGCGGGGAGCTGTTTTTT. Complete variable domain (other parts from reference TRBV3-1 and TRBJ2-2): DTAVSQTPKYLVTQMGNDKSIKCEQNLGHDTMYWYKQDSKKFLKIMFSYNNKELIINETVPNRFSPKSPDKAHLNLHINSLELGDSAVYFCASSQDTTGGELFFGEGSRLTVL.

The chain has TRBV12-3 or TRBV12-4 and TRBJ1-3, with D perhaps TRBD1 (6 bases). Between the trimmed V and J ends, which lost 5 bases and 8 bases, there was a span of 10 bases. This CDR3 has 12 amino acids. The CDR3 reads CASSQNRDTIYF. As DNA, the CDR3 is TGTGCCAGCAGTCAAAACAGGGACACCATATATTTT.